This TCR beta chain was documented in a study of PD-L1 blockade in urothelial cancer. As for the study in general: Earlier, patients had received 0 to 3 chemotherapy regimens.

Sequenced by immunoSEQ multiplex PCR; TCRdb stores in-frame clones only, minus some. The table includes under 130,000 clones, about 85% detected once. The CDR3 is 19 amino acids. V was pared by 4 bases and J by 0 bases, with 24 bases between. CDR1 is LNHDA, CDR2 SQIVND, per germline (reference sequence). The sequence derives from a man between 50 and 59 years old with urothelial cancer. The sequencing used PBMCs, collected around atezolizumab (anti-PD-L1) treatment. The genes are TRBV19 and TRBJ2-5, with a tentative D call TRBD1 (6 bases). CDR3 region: CASSTKDRWAPSYQETQYF. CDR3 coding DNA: TGTGCCAGTAGTACGAAAGACAGGTGGGCGCCTTCGTACCAAGAGACCCAGTACTTC. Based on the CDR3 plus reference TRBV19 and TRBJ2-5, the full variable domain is DGGITQSPKYLFRKEGQNVTLSCEQNLNHDAMYWYRQDPGQGLRLIYYSQIVNDFQKGDIAEGYSVSREKKESFPLTVTSAQKNPTAFYLCASSTKDRWAPSYQETQYFGPGTRLLVL.